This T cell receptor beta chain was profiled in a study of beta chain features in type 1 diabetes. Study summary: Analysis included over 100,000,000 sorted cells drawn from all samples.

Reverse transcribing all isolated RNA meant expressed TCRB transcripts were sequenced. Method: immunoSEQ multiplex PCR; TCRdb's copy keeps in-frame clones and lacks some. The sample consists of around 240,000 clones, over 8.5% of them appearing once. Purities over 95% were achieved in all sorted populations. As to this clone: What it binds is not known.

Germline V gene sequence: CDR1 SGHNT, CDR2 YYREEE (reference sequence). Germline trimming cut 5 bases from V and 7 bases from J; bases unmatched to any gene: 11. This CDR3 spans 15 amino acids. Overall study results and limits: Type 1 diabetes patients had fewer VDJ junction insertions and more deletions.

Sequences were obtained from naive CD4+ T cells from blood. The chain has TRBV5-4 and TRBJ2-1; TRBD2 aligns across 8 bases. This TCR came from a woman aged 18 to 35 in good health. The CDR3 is CASSSNSGKLNEQFF. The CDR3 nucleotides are TGTGCCAGCAGTTCGAATAGCGGGAAACTGAATGAGCAGTTCTTC.